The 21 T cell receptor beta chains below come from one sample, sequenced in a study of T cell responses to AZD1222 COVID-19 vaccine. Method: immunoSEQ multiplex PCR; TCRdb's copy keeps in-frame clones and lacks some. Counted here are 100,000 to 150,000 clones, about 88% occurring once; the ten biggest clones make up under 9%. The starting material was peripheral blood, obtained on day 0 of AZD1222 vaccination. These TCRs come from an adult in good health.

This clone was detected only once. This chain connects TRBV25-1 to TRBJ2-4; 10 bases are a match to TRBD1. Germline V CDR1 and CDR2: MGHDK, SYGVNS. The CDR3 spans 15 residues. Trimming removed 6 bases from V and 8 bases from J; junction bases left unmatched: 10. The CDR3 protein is CASSRMTGGADIQYF. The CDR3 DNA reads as TGTGCCAGCAGCCGCATGACAGGGGGCGCGGACATTCAGTACTTC.

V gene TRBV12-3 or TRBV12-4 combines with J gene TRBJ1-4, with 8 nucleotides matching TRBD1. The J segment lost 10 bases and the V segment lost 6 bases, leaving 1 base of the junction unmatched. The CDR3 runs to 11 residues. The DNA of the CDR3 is TGTGCCAGCAGCGGGACAGGAAAACTGTTTTTT. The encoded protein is CASSGTGKLFF.

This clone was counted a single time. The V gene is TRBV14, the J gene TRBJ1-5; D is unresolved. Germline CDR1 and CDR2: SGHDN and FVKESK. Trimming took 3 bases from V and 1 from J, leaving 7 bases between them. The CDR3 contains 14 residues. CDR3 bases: TGTGCCAGCAGCCAGAGCCAAAGCAATCAGCCCCAGCATTTT. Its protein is CASSQSQSNQPQHF.

CDR3: CASSLVGDSSYEQYF. The CDR3 nucleotides read TGCGCCAGCAGCTTGGTAGGGGATAGCTCCTACGAGCAGTACTTC. V is TRBV5-1 and J is TRBJ2-7, with a possible D match to TRBD1 (5 bases). Trimming took 0 bases from V and 0 from J, leaving 10 bases between them. This CDR3 comprises 15 residues. Germline V lookup: CDR1 SGHRS, CDR2 YFSETQ.

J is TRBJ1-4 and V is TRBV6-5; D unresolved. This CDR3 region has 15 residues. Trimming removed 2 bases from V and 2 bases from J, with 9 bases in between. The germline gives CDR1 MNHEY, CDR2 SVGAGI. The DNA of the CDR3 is TGTGCCAGCAGTTACGAGGGTGGGACTAATGAAAAACTGTTTTTT. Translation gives CASSYEGGTNEKLFF.

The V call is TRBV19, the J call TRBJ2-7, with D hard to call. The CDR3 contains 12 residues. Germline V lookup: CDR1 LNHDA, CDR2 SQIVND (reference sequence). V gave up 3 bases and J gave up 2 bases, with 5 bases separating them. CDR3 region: CASSIDAYEQYF. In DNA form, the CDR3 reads TGTGCCAGTAGTATCGATGCCTACGAGCAGTACTTC.

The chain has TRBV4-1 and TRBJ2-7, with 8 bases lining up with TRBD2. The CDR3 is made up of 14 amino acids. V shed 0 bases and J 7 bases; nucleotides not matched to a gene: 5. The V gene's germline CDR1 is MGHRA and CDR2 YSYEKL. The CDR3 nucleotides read TGCGCCAGCAGCCAAGATTATAGACTAGCGGAGCAGTACTTC. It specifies CASSQDYRLAEQYF.

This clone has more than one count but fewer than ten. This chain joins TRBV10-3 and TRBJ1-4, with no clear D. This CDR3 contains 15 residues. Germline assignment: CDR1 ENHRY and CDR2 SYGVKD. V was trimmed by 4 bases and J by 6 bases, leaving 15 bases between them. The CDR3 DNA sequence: TGTGCCATCAGTGGTTCAGGTCCGGAGGATGAAAAACTGTTTTTT. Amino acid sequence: CAISGSGPEDEKLFF.

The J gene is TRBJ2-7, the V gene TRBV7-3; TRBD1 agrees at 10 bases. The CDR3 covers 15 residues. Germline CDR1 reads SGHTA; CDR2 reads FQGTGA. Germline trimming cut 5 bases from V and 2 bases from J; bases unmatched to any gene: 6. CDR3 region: CASSPWTGGPYEQYF. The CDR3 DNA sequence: TGTGCCAGCAGCCCCTGGACAGGGGGTCCCTACGAGCAGTACTTC.

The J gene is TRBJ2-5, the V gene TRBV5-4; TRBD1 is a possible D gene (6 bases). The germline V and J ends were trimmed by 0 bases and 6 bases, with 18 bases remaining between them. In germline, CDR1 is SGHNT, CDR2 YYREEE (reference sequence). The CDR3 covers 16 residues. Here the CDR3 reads CASSLAEGTGLKTQYF. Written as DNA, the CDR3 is TGTGCCAGCAGCTTGGCCGAAGGAACAGGGCTGAAGACCCAGTACTTC.

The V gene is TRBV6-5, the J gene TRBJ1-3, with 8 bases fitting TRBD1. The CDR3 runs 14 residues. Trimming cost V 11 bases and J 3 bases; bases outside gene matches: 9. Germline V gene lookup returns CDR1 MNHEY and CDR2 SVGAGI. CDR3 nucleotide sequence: TGTGCCGTTGACACCGGGACAGGTGGAAACACCATATATTTT. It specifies CAVDTGTGGNTIYF.

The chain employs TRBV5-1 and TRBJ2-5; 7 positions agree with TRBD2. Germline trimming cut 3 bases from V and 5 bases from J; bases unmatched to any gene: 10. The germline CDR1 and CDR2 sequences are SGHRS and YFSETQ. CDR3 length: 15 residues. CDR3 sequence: CASSWGGLHRETQYF. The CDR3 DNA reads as TGCGCCAGCAGCTGGGGGGGACTCCACCGGGAGACCCAGTACTTC.

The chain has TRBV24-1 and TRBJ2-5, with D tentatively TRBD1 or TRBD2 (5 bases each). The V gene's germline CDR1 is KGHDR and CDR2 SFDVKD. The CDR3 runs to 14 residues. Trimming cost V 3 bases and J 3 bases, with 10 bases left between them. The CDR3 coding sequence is TGTGCCACCAGTGATCCAGGGACCGAAGAGACCCAGTACTTC. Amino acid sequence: CATSDPGTEETQYF.

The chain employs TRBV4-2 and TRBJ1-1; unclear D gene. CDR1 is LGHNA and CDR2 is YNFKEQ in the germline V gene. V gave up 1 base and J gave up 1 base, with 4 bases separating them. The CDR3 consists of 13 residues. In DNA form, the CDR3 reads TGTGCCAGCAGCCAAGCACGGAACACTGAAGCTTTCTTT. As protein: CASSQARNTEAFF.

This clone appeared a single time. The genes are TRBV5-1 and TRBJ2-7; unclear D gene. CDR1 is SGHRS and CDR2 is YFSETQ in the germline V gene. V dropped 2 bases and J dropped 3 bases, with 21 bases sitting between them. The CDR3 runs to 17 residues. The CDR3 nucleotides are TGCGCCAGCAGCTTACCCGGAACCGGGCACCCCAACTACGAGCAGTACTTC. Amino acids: CASSLPGTGHPNYEQYF. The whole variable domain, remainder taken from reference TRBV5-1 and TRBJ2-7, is KAGVTQTPRYLIKTRGQQVTLSCSPISGHRSVSWYQQTPGQGLQFLFEYFSETQRNKGNFPGRFSGRQFSNSRSEMNVSTLELGDSALYLCASSLPGTGHPNYEQYFGPGTRLTVT.

CDR3 bases: TGTGCCAGCTCACCCAGCGTGGGGAACACCGGGGAGCTGTTTTTT. It translates to CASSPSVGNTGELFF. This chain links TRBV19 with TRBJ2-2; D unresolved. This CDR3 comprises 15 residues. Germline CDR1 LNHDA, CDR2 SQIVND (reference sequence). The V end was cut by 9 bases, the J end by 1 base, with 15 bases between.

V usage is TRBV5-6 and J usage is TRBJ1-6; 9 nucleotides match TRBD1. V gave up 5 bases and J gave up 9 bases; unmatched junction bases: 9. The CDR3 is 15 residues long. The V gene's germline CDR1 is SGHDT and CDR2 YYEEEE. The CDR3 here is CASRETGGLVSPLHF. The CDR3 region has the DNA TGTGCCAGCAGAGAGACAGGGGGATTGGTTTCACCCCTCCACTTT. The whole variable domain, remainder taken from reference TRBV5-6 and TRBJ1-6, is DAGVTQSPTHLIKTRGQQVTLRCSPKSGHDTVSWYQQALGQGPQFIFQYYEEEERQRGNFPDRFSGHQFPNYSSELNVNALLLGDSALYLCASRETGGLVSPLHFGNGTRLTVT.

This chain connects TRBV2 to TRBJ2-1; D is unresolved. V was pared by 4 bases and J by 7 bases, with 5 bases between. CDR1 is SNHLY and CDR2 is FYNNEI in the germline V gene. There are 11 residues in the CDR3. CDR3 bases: TGTGCCAGCAGTGTCCTGAATGAGCAGTTCTTC. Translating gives CASSVLNEQFF.

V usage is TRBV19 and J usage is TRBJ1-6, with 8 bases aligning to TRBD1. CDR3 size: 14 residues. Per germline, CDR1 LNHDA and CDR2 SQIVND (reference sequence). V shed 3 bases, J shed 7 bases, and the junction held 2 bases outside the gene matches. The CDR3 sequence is CASSMDRENSPLHF. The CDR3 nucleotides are TGTGCCAGTAGTATGGACAGGGAGAATTCACCCCTCCACTTT.

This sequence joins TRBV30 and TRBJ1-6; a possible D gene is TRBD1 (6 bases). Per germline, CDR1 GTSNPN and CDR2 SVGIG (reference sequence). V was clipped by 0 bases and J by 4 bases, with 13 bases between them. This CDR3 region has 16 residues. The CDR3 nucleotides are TGTGCCTGGAGTGTGGAAGGAGGGGGGTATAATTCACCCCTCCACTTT. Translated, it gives CAWSVEGGGYNSPLHF.

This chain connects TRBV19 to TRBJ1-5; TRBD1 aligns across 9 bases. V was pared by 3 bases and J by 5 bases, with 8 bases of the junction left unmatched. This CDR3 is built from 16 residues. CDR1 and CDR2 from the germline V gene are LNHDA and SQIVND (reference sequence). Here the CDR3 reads CASSMTGGTLDQPQHF. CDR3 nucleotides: TGTGCCAGTAGTATGACAGGGGGAACGTTAGATCAGCCCCAGCATTTT.